The 20 T cell receptor beta chains reported below all come from one sample, sequenced in a study of OX40 agonist ivuxolimab in advanced cancers. Measured with immunoSEQ multiplex PCR; TCRdb has only the in-frame clones, and not every one. This table has tens of thousands of clones, about 89% appearing once. The input for sequencing was CD4+ or CD8+ T cells sorted from blood, taken in a trial of the OX40 agonist ivuxolimab. The receptors were gathered from an adult with an advanced solid tumor such as melanoma, head and neck, liver or kidney cancer.

The chain combines TRBV4-1 with TRBJ2-2; possibly TRBD2 for D (5 bases). Trimming took 1 base from V and 2 from J, leaving 11 bases between them. The CDR3 totals 16 residues. Germline lookup yields CDR1 MGHRA and CDR2 YSYEKL. The chain's CDR3 is CASSQADGINTGELFF. CDR3 sequence (DNA): TGCGCCAGCAGCCAAGCTGACGGGATAAACACCGGGGAGCTGTTTTTT.

This clone was seen a single time. The chain uses TRBV6-5 and TRBJ2-3; 8 nucleotides match TRBD2. The CDR3 covers 15 residues. The germline CDR1 and CDR2 sequences are MNHEY and SVGAGI. With 2 bases clipped from V and 0 bases from J, the junction kept 1 base outside the gene matches. CDR3 nucleotide sequence: TGTGCCAGCAGTTACAGCGGGAGCAGCACAGATACGCAGTATTTT. Its protein is CASSYSGSSTDTQYF.

The DNA for the CDR3 is TGCGCCAGCAGCTTAGGAACAGGGGTCATCTCTGGAAACACCATATATTTT. It specifies CASSLGTGVISGNTIYF. This chain uses TRBV5-1 with TRBJ1-3; 7 bases map to TRBD1. Germline trimming cut 2 bases from V and 0 bases from J; bases unmatched to any gene: 8. In germline, CDR1 is SGHRS, CDR2 YFSETQ. The CDR3 runs 17 residues.

The chain links TRBV6-5 to TRBJ2-7; 8 bases map to TRBD1. This CDR3 spans 15 amino acids. With 5 bases clipped from V and 2 bases from J, the junction kept 8 bases outside the gene matches. Looked up from germline, CDR1 is MNHEY and CDR2 is SVGAGI. CDR3 region: CASSGQGIGTYEQYF. CDR3 in DNA: TGTGCCAGCAGTGGACAGGGAATCGGGACCTACGAGCAGTACTTC.

The rearrangement uses TRBV5-4 and TRBJ2-1, with D uncertain. V dropped 2 bases and J dropped 10 bases, with 16 bases sitting between them. CDR1 SGHNT and CDR2 YYREEE come from the germline V gene (reference sequence). CDR3 length equals 14 residues. Here the CDR3 DNA reads TGTGCCAGCAGCTTTCAAGAGGCTGCCAGCGAGCAGTTCTTC. This codes for CASSFQEAASEQFF.

The rearrangement links TRBV5-1 to TRBJ2-3; 10 bases align to TRBD2. Germline trimming cut 4 bases from V and 6 bases from J; bases unmatched to any gene: 8. The CDR3 is 15 amino acids. The germline V gene has CDR1 SGHRS and CDR2 YFSETQ. The CDR3 DNA follows: TGCGCCAGCAGCGAACTAGCGGGAAATGAGGATACGCAGTATTTT. The encoded protein is CASSELAGNEDTQYF.

The chain joins TRBV14 to TRBJ2-3; maybe TRBD2 (6 bases). Germline CDR1 and CDR2: SGHDN and FVKESK. V lost 0 bases and J lost 1, with 17 bases in between. The CDR3 runs to 18 residues. The chain's CDR3 is CASSQEKVASAGTDTQYF. CDR3 sequence (DNA): TGTGCCAGCAGCCAAGAGAAAGTGGCTAGCGCGGGCACAGATACGCAGTATTTT.

J is TRBJ1-2 and V is TRBV19; D is ambiguous. The CDR3 extends over 15 amino acids. Germline CDR1 reads LNHDA; CDR2 reads SQIVND (reference sequence). Trimming removed 1 base at V and 2 bases at J, with 11 bases between. CDR3 DNA sequence: TGTGCCAGTAGTATAGGTAGTAGAGTGAACTATGGCTACACCTTC. Its translation: CASSIGSRVNYGYTF.

The V gene is TRBV9, the J gene TRBJ2-7; 9 bases are shared with TRBD2. CDR1 and CDR2 (germline): SGDLS, YYNGEE. With V trimmed by 0 bases and J by 0 bases, 7 bases remained unmatched. The CDR3 totals 17 residues. DNA for the CDR3: TGTGCCAGCAGCGTAGAGGTTGGTAGCGGGAGCTCCTACGAGCAGTACTTC. Translating gives CASSVEVGSGSSYEQYF.

The J gene is TRBJ2-7, the V gene TRBV18, with TRBD1 as a possible D gene (5 bases). Trimming took 5 bases from V and 5 from J, leaving 19 bases between them. The CDR3 covers 15 residues. Germline V gene lookup returns CDR1 KGHSH and CDR2 LQKENI. CDR3 region: CASSEQESPTDEQYF. In DNA, the CDR3 is TGTGCCAGCTCAGAACAGGAATCCCCTACAGACGAGCAGTACTTC. Full variable domain (remainder filled in from reference TRBV18 and TRBJ2-7): NAGVMQNPRHLVRRRGQEARLRCSPMKGHSHVYWYRQLPEEGLKFMVYLQKENIIDESGMPKERFSAEFPKEGPSILRIQQVVRGDSAAYFCASSEQESPTDEQYFGPGTRLTVT.

This clone was observed once. The V call is TRBV29-1, the J call TRBJ1-6, with D maybe TRBD1 (6 bases). The germline V gene has CDR1 SQVTM and CDR2 ANQGSEA. CDR3 length equals 13 residues. Trimming took off 7 bases at V and 5 bases at J, with 12 bases between the two ends. CDR3 in DNA: TGCAGCGCCAGGACAGCCAATAATTCACCCCTCCACTTT. This codes for CSARTANNSPLHF.

The chain uses TRBV7-9 and TRBJ2-3; D unclear. V was trimmed by 3 bases and J by 2 bases, leaving 9 bases between them. Germline V gene lookup returns CDR1 SEHNR and CDR2 FQNEAQ (reference sequence). The CDR3 consists of 14 residues. In nucleotides, the CDR3 is TGTGCCAGCAGCTTGGACGGAGACACAGATACGCAGTATTTT. This encodes CASSLDGDTDTQYF.

CDR3 coding DNA: TGCGCCAGCAGCTCCCCTAGCGGGAGTTCAGGCGAGCAGTACTTC. It encodes CASSSPSGSSGEQYF. The V call is TRBV5-1, the J call TRBJ2-7, with 10 nucleotides matching TRBD2. Germline values: CDR1 SGHRS, CDR2 YFSETQ. The CDR3 runs to 15 residues. J was trimmed by 6 bases and V by 3 bases; bases with no gene match: 9.

V usage is TRBV6-6 and J usage is TRBJ1-5, with a possible D match to TRBD1 (6 bases). Trimming pared 6 bases from V and 5 bases from J, leaving 14 bases between. Germline values: CDR1 MNHNY, CDR2 SVGAGI (reference sequence). CDR3 size: 14 residues. The DNA of the CDR3 is TGTGCCAGCAGCCTCGGACAGCGCCATCAGCCCCAGCATTTT. It translates to CASSLGQRHQPQHF.

This clone was observed once. The chain carries TRBV11-3 and TRBJ2-1, with D possibly being TRBD2 (6 bases). This CDR3 has 14 amino acids. Germline V gene lookup returns CDR1 SGHNT and CDR2 YENEEA. Trimming stripped 1 base from V and 5 bases from J, with 9 bases between. As DNA, the CDR3 is TGTGCCAGCAGCTTAGTCGGGAGAGACAATGAGCAGTTCTTC. This translates into CASSLVGRDNEQFF.

V gene TRBV19 combines with J gene TRBJ1-3; D might be TRBD1 (5 bases). The germline V and J ends were trimmed by 4 bases and 0 bases, with 10 bases remaining between them. CDR1 LNHDA and CDR2 SQIVND come from the germline V gene (reference sequence). CDR3 length: 15 residues. CDR3 DNA: TGTGCCAGTAGTACTGGGGGGAGCTCTGGAAACACCATATATTTT. Translation: CASSTGGSSGNTIYF.

The rearrangement uses TRBV9 and TRBJ1-2; D uncertain. Germline CDR1 SGDLS, CDR2 YYNGEE. The CDR3 totals 15 residues. The V and J ends lost 4 bases and 1 base respectively, with 14 bases between them. CDR3 in amino acids: CASSLTVSDNYGYTF. The CDR3 DNA sequence: TGTGCCAGCAGCTTAACTGTTAGTGATAACTATGGCTACACCTTC.

J is TRBJ2-3 and V is TRBV19; 7 positions agree with TRBD1. This CDR3 region has 15 residues. Germline CDR1 and CDR2: LNHDA and SQIVND (reference sequence). The V and J ends lost 0 bases and 4 bases, in that order; junction bases with no gene match: 4. The CDR3 protein is CASSIEGDRADTQYF. CDR3 bases: TGTGCCAGTAGTATAGAGGGGGACAGAGCAGATACGCAGTATTTT.

This sequence joins TRBV7-2 and TRBJ2-7; possibly TRBD1 or TRBD2 for D (5 bases each). The CDR3 contains 15 residues. V was clipped by 0 bases and J by 4 bases, with 13 bases between them. Germline V lookup: CDR1 SGHTA, CDR2 FQGNSA. Here the CDR3 reads CASSLASGPEYEQYF. CDR3 DNA: TGTGCCAGCAGCTTAGCTTCGGGACCGGAATACGAGCAGTACTTC. The full variable domain, in which reference TRBV7-2 and TRBJ2-7 provide the parts outside the CDR3, is GAGVSQSPSNKVTEKGKDVELRCDPISGHTALYWYRQSLGQGLEFLIYFQGNSAPDKSGLPSDRFSAERTGGSVSTLTIQRTQQEDSAVYLCASSLASGPEYEQYFGPGTRLTVT.

The chain has TRBV7-9 and TRBJ1-4; D is possibly TRBD1 (5 bases). Germline CDR1 is SEHNR and CDR2 is FQNEAQ (reference sequence). V was clipped by 2 bases and J by 4 bases, with 11 bases between them. The length of the CDR3 is 15 residues. The chain's CDR3 is CASSLNAGINEKLFF. CDR3 nucleotides: TGTGCCAGCAGCTTAAACGCAGGGATTAATGAAAAACTGTTTTTT.